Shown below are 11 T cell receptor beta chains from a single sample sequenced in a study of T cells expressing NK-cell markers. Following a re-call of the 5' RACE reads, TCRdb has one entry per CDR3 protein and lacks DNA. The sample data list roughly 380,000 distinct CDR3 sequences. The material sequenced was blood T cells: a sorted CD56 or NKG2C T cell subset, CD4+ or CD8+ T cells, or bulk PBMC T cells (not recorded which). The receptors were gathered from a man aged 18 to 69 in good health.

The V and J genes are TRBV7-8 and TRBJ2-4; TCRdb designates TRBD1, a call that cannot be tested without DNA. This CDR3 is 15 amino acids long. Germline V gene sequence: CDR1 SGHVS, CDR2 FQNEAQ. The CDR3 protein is CASSSDRGVQNIQYF. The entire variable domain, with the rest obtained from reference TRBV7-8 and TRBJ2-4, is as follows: GAGVSQSPRYKVAKRGQDVALRCDPISGHVSLFWYQQALGQGPEFLTYFQNEAQLDKSGLPSDRFFAERPEGSVSTLKIQRTQQEDSAVYLCASSSDRGVQNIQYFGAGTRLSVL.

CDR3 amino acids: CASSENRQPTDTQYF. This sequence joins TRBV6-1 and TRBJ2-3; the TRBD1 assignment by TCRdb is unverifiable without DNA. Germline CDR1 and CDR2: MNHNS and SASEGT. This CDR3 comprises 15 residues.

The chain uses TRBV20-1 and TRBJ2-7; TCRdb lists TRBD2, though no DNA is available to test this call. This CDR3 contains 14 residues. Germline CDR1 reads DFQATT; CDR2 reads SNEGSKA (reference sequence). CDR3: CSARVSGGAAEQYF.

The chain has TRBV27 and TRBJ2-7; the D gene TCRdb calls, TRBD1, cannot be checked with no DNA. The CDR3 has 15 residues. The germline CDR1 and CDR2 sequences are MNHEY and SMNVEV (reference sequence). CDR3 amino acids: CATSDRQPSTYEQYF.

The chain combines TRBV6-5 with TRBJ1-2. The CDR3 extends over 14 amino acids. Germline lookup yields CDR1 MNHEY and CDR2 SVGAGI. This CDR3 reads CASSYSRGSSGYTF.

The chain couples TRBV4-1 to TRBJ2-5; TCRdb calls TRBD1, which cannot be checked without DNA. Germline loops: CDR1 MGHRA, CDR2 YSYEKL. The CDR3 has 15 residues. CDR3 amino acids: CASSPFGGEQETQYF.

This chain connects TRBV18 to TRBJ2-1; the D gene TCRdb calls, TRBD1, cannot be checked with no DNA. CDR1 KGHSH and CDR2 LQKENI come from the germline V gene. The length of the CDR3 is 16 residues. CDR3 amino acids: CASSLHRAGRYNEQFF.

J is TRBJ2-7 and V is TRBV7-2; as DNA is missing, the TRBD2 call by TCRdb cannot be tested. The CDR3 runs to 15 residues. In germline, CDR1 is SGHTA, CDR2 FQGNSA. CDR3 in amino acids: CASSLQAGGPHEQYF.

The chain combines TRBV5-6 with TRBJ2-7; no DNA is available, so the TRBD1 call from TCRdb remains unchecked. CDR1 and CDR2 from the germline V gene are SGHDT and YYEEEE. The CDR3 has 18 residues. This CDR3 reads CASSSTGTDITRPYEQYF.

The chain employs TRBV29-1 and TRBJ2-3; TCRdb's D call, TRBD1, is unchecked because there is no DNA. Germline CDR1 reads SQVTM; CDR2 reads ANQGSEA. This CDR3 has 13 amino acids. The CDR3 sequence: CSVEVTGGYTQYF.

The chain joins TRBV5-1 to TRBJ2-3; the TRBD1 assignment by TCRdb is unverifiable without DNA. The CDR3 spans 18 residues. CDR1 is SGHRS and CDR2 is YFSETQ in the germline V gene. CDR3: CASSSTVVRGQSTDTQYF.